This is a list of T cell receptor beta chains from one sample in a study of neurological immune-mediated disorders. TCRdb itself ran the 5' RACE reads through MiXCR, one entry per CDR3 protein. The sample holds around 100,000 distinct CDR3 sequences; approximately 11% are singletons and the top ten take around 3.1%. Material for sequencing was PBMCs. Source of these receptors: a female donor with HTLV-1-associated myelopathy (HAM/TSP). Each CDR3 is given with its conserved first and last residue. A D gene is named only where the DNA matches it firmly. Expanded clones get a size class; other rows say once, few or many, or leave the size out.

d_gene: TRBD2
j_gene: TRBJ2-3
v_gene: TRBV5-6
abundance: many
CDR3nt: TGTGCCAGCAGCTTGAATGAGCGGGGGGCGGGGGGAGATACGCAGTATTTT
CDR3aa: CASSLNERGAGGDTQYF

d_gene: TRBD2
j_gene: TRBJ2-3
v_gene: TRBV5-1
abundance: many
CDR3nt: TGCGCCAGCAGCCCTCGGACTAGCGAGGGAGATACGCAGTATTTT
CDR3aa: CASSPRTSEGDTQYF

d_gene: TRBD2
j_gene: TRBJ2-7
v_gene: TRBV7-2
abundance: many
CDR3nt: TGTGCCAGCAGCCTTGGACTAGCGGGGTCTTCATCCTACGAGCAGTACTTC
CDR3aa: CASSLGLAGSSSYEQYF

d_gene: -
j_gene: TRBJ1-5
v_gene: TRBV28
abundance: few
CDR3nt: TGTGCCAGCAGTTCTCAGGCCTCCCAGGGTGTCCGGCAGCCCCAGCATTTT
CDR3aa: CASSSQASQGVRQPQHF

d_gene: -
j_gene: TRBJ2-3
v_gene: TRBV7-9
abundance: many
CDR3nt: TGTGCCAGCAGCCCCCTGCTCGCATCTAACACAGATACGCAGTATTTT
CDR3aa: CASSPLLASNTDTQYF

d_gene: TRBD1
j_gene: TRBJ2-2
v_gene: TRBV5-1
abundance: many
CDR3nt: TGCGCCAGCAGCTTGGGTCCCGGGACAGGGGACACCGGGGAGCTGTTTTTT
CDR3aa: CASSLGPGTGDTGELFF

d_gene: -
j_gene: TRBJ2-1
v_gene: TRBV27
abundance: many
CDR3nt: TGTGCCAGCACCACTATGAGCTCCTACAATGAGCAGTTCTTC
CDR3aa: CASTTMSSYNEQFF

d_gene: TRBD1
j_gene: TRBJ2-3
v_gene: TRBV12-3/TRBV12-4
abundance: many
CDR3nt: TGTGCCAGCAGTGGGACAGGGGGCATGGATACGCAGTATTTT
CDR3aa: CASSGTGGMDTQYF

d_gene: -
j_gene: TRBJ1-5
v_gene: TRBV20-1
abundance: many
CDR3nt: TGCAGTGCCCCCCCCGGGGCGGGAGATGGACCCCAGCATTTT
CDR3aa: CSAPPGAGDGPQHF

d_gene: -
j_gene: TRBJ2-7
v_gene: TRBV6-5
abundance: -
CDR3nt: TGTGCCAGCAGTGGCGGGGCCCCTTCCGAGCAGTACTTC
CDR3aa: CASSGGAPSEQYF

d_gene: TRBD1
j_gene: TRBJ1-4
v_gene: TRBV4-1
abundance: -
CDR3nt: TGCGCCAGCAGCCAAGTAGGGACAGGGGATGAAAAACTGTTTTTT
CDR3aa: CASSQVGTGDEKLFF

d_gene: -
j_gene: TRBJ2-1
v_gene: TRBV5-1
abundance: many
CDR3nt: TGCGCCAGCAGCTTGACTAGTCGGGTACTCAATGAGCAGTTCTTC
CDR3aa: CASSLTSRVLNEQFF

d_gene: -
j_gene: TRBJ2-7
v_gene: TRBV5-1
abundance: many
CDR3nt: TGCGCCAGCAGCTCCACCGACGCACGGGAGCAGTACTTC
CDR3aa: CASSSTDAREQYF

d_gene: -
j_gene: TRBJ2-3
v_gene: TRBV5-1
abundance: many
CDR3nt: TGCGCCAGCAGCCTGGCTCTGGGGGGGCCGACAGATACGCAGTATTTT
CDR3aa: CASSLALGGPTDTQYF

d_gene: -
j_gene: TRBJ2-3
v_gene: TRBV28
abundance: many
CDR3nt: TGTGCCAGCAGTTTAACGGGGAAACATGGAGATACGCAGTATTTT
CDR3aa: CASSLTGKHGDTQYF

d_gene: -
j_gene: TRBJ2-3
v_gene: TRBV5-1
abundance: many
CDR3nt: TGCGCCAGCAGCCCCGACACGTACACAGATACGCAGTATTTT
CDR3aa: CASSPDTYTDTQYF

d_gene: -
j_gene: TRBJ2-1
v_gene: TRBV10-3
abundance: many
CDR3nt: TGTGCCATCAGTCCACAGGGTAATGAGCAGTTCTTC
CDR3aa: CAISPQGNEQFF

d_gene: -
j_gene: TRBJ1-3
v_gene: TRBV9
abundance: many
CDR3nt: TGTGCCAGCAGCCTCGGGGCCTATTCTGGAAACACCATATATTTT
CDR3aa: CASSLGAYSGNTIYF

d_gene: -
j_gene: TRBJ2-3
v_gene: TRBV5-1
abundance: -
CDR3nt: TGCGCCAGCAGCTTGGCCCGGCAGGGGAGCACAGATACGCAGTATTTT
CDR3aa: CASSLARQGSTDTQYF

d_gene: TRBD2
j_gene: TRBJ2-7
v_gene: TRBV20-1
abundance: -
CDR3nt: TGCAGTGCCGGACTAGCGGGGGGGCCTTACGAGCAGTACTTC
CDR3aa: CSAGLAGGPYEQYF

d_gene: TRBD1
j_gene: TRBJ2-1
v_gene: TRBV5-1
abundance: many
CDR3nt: TGCGCCAGCAGGCAAGGGGGCAACGCCTACAATGAGCAGTTCTTC
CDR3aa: CASRQGGNAYNEQFF

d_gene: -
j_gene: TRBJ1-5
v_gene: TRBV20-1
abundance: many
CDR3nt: TGCAGTGCTAGATCTGGGGGCTGGGGCCAGCCCCAGCATTTT
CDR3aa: CSARSGGWGQPQHF

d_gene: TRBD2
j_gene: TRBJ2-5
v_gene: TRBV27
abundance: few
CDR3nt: TGTGCCAGCTCCCCGACTAGCGGAATCAAAGAGACCCAGTACTTC
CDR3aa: CASSPTSGIKETQYF

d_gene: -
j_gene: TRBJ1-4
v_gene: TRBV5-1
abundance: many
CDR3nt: TGCGCCAGCAGCTCCTTGGGGGACAATGAAAAACTGTTTTTT
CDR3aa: CASSSLGDNEKLFF

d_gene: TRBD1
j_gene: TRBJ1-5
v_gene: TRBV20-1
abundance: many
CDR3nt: TGCAGTGCTAGAGAGGACAGGGGGAATCAGCCCCAGCATTTT
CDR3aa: CSAREDRGNQPQHF

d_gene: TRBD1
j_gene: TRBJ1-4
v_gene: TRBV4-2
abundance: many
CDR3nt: TGTGCCAGCAGCCGGGACAGATTAGGTCAACTGTTTTTT
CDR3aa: CASSRDRLGQLFF

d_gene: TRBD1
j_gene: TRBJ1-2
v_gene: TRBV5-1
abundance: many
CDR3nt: TGCGCCAGCAGCCCCGAGGGACAGGCACATGGCTACACCTTC
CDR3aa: CASSPEGQAHGYTF

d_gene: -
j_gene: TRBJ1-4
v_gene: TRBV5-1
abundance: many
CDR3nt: TGCGCCAGCAGCCATGGAGGAGGTGAAAAACTGTTTTTT
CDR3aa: CASSHGGGEKLFF

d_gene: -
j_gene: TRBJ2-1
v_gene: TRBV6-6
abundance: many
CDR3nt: TGTGCCAGCAGCCTAAAAGGGACGGTTAAAAGCTCCTACAATGAGCAGTTCTTC
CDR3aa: CASSLKGTVKSSYNEQFF

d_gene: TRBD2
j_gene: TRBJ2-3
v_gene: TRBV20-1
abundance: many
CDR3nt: TGCACCCAAGCGGGGATCACAGATACGCAGTATTTT
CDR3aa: CTQAGITDTQYF

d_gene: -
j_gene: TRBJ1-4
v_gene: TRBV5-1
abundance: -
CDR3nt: TGCGCCAGCAGCGGAACGACACCGGGACATCATGAAAAACTGTTTTTT
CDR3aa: CASSGTTPGHHEKLFF

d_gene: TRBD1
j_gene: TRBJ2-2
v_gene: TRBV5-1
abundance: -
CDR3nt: TGCGCCAGCAGCCCGTGGACAGGGGGCAATCGAGCCGGGGAGCTGTTTTTT
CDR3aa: CASSPWTGGNRAGELFF

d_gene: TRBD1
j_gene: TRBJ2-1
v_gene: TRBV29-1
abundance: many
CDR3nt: TGCAGCGTAGGTACAGGGGAAAGCTCCTACAATGAGCAGTTCTTC
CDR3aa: CSVGTGESSYNEQFF

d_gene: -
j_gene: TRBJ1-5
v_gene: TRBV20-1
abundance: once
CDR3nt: TGCAGTGCTAGCCCCAGGGGAGGGAGGAAGCCCCAGCATTTT
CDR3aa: CSASPRGGRKPQHF

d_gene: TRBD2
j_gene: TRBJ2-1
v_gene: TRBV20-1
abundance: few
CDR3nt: TGCAGTGCTACTAAGGGCAACCTAGCGGGGGGCCACAATGAGCAGTTCTTC
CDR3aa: CSATKGNLAGGHNEQFF

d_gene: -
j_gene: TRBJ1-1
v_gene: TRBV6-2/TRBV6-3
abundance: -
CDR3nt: TGTGCCAGCAGAGAGACCGGGGGCAATGAAGCTTTCTTT
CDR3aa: CASRETGGNEAFF

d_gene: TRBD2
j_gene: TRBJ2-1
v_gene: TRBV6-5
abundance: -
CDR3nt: TGTGCCAGCAGTTACTCGAGGGCGGGGGGGAGCAATGAGCAGTTCTTC
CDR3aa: CASSYSRAGGSNEQFF

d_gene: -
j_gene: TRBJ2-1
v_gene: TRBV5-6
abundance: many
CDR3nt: TGTGCCAGCAGCTTCCGAAGCACCCGGAACAATGAGCAGTTCTTC
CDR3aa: CASSFRSTRNNEQFF

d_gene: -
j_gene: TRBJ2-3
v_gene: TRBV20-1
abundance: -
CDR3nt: TGCAGTGCTAGAGATCAGGGCAGGGGCACAGATACGCAGTATTTT
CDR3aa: CSARDQGRGTDTQYF

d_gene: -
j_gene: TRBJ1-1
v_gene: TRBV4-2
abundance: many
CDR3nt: TGTGCCAGCAGCCAAGACCACAAGAACACTGAAGCTTTCTTT
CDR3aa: CASSQDHKNTEAFF

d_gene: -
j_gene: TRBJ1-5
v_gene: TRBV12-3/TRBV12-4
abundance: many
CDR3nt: TGTGCCAGCAGTCGCCCAGGGGATAGCAATCAGCCCCAGCATTTT
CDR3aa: CASSRPGDSNQPQHF

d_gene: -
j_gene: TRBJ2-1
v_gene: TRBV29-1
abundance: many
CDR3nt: TGCAGCGTTCCGCGGGGTCTCTCCTACAATGAGCAGTTCTTC
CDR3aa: CSVPRGLSYNEQFF

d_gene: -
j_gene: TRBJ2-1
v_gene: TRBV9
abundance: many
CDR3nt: TGTGCCAGCAGCGTAGAAAAGTTCTCCTACAATGAGCAGTTCTTC
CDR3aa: CASSVEKFSYNEQFF

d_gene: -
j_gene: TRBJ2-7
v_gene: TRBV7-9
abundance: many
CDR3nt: TGTGCCAGCAGCGTTAAGAGTGAGGCCTACGAGCAGTACTTC
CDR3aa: CASSVKSEAYEQYF

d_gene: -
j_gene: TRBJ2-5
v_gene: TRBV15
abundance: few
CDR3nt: TGTGCTACCAGCACAGGGGGGGACCAAGAGACCCAGTACTTC
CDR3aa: CATSTGGDQETQYF

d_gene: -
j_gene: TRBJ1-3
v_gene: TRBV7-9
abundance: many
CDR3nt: TGTGCCAGCAGCAACCCCATTGGAGGTGGAAACACCATATATTTT
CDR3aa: CASSNPIGGGNTIYF

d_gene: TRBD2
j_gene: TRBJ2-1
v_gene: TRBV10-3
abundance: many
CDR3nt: TGTGCCACCAGAGGACTAGCGGGGGACAATGAGCAGTTCTTC
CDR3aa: CATRGLAGDNEQFF

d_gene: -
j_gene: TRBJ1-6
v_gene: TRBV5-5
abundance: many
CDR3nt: TGTGCCAGCACTTCCCGGGGCCGGCACCGGGAGGGCCTTGCCCTCCACTTT
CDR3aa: CASTSRGRHREGLALHF

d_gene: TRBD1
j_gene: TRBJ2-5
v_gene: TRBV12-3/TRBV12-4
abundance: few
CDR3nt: TGTGCCAGCAGTCTGCGGGACAGGGGATCAGAGACCCAGTACTTC
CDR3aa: CASSLRDRGSETQYF

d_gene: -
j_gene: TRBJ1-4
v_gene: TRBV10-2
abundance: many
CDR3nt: TGCGCCAGCGGAGCCAGACGTCTAACTAATGAAAAACTGTTTTTT
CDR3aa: CASGARRLTNEKLFF

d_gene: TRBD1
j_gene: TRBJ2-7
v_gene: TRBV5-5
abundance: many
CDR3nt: TGTGCCAGCAGCCCCTCAGGGGGCTACGAGCAGTACTTC
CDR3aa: CASSPSGGYEQYF

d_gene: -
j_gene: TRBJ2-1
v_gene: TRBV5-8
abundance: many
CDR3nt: TGTGCCAGCAGCTTCACCGGGGCCCCGTACAATGAGCAGTTCTTC
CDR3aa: CASSFTGAPYNEQFF

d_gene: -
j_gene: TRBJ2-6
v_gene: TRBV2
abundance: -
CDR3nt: TGTGCCAGCGGGAATAATGCTGGGGCCAACGTCCTGACTTTC
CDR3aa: CASGNNAGANVLTF

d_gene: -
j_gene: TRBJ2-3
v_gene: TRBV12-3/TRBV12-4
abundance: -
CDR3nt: TGTGCCAGCGCGGATAGCACAGATACGCAGTATTTT
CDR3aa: CASADSTDTQYF

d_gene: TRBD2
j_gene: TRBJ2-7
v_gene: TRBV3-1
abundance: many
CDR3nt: TGTGCCAGCAGCCAAGATCGGCGGGGGGGCGAGCAGTACTTC
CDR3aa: CASSQDRRGGEQYF